This is a list of T cell receptor beta chains from one sample in a study of T cells after yellow fever vaccination. Each CDR3 protein is one row after TCRdb ran MiXCR on the 5' RACE reads. In the table there are about 57,000 distinct CDR3 sequences, 6.5% to 8% of which are singletons. The specimen was CD8+ T cells sorted from PBMCs, collected 15 days after the yellow fever booster vaccination. Receptor source: a man under 40 who received the YFV17D yellow fever vaccine. Each CDR3 is given with its conserved first and last residue. The D gene is left open where the match is weak. Clone size is shown for a subset of rows, as once, few, many or a class of expanded clone.

cdr3_nt	cdr3_aa	v_call	clone_size	j_call	d_call
TGCAGCGTGAGGGGTTCGAATTCCTACGAGCAGTACTTC	CSVRGSNSYEQYF	TRBV29-1	many	TRBJ2-7	-
TGTGCCTGGAAACGGGGACTAGTACGGGCGGGAGATACGCAGTATTTT	CAWKRGLVRAGDTQYF	TRBV30	few	TRBJ2-3	TRBD2
TGTGCCAGCAGCGTAGGTGGGAGCAGCCACGAGCAGTACTTC	CASSVGGSSHEQYF	TRBV9	many	TRBJ2-7	-
TGCAGCGCCGCTAGCGCCCAAGAGACCCAGTACTTC	CSAASAQETQYF	TRBV29-1	many	TRBJ2-5	-
TGTGCCAGCAGCCAAGGTGGCTGGGGGGAGCTGTTTTTT	CASSQGGWGELFF	TRBV3-1	-	TRBJ2-2	-
TGCGCCAGCAGCTTTACTGACAGGGGGCCTGAGGTAAAGTATTTT	CASSFTDRGPEVKYF	TRBV5-1	many	TRBJ2-3	TRBD1
TGTGCCAGCAGTTTAGCGTCTGGAGGGGAGACCCAGTACTTC	CASSLASGGETQYF	TRBV12-3/TRBV12-4	many	TRBJ2-5	-
TGTGCCAGCAGAGCCGGACAGGGGGCATCCTACAATGAGCAGTTCTTC	CASRAGQGASYNEQFF	TRBV28	many	TRBJ2-1	TRBD1
TGTGCCAGCAGTCTAACTAGCGGCAGCACAGATACGCAGTATTTT	CASSLTSGSTDTQYF	TRBV6-2/TRBV6-3	many	TRBJ2-3	TRBD2
TGTGCCTCTGCCCGGGACGAGACTCCCTCCTACAATGAGCAGTTCTTC	CASARDETPSYNEQFF	TRBV30	-	TRBJ2-1	-
TGTGCCAGCAGCGTAGGACTAGCGGGAGTCCCACGGGAGAATGAGCAGTTCTTC	CASSVGLAGVPRENEQFF	TRBV9	many	TRBJ2-1	TRBD2
TGTGCCAGCGAAACCGGGGCCAACACCGGGGAGCTGTTTTTT	CASETGANTGELFF	TRBV6-2/TRBV6-3	many	TRBJ2-2	-
TGTGCCAGCAGCAATCCGGGAGGCAGGGTGGGCAATGAGCAGTTCTTC	CASSNPGGRVGNEQFF	TRBV27	many	TRBJ2-1	TRBD2
TGCGCCAGCAGCTTCGCGGGAGGGCTGGTCGGGGAGCTGTTTTTT	CASSFAGGLVGELFF	TRBV5-1	-	TRBJ2-2	TRBD2
TGCAGCGTTGAGCTAGCAGCTAGCACAGATACGCAGTATTTT	CSVELAASTDTQYF	TRBV29-1	many	TRBJ2-3	-
TGTGCCAGCACCCCCTTTGGGCGGGATTATGACGAGCAGTACTTC	CASTPFGRDYDEQYF	TRBV9	many	TRBJ2-7	-
TGTGCCAGCAGTTTGGAATCCGGACCTGGGGAGACCCAGTACTTC	CASSLESGPGETQYF	TRBV27	many	TRBJ2-5	-
TGTGCCAGCAGTTACTCCCGATTGGATACGCAGTATTTT	CASSYSRLDTQYF	TRBV6-5	many	TRBJ2-3	-
TGTGCCAGTAGACCCGGGAGAGGGCTGCATGAGCAGTTCTTC	CASRPGRGLHEQFF	TRBV19	few	TRBJ2-1	-